Sequencing of this T cell receptor (beta chain) was carried out in a study of type 1 regulatory T cells. About the study: T-allo10 is an in vitro-generated, Tr1-enriched CD4 T cell product specific for alloantigen.

This CDR3 region has 15 residues. Germline V CDR1 and CDR2: SEHNR, FQNEAQ (reference sequence). With 3 bases removed from V and 7 bases from J, the gap between germline ends came to 16 bases. Study-level points and caveats: Compared with non-type 1 regulatory T cells, type 1 regulatory T cells showed a more restricted TCR repertoire.

This clonotype was counted between two and nine times. Its antigen remains unidentified. Each CDR3 protein gets one entry after TCRdb re-called the reads with MiXCR. The table lists some 60,000 distinct CDR3 sequences, approximately 60% of them singletons. The sample was cultured non-Tr1 T cells, either the whole culture or a sorted T cell fraction (not recorded which). The J gene is TRBJ2-1, the V gene TRBV7-9; tentatively, D is TRBD2 (5 bases). The TCR originated in a human donor in good health. CDR3 sequence reads: CASSLALERLNEQFF. The CDR3, as DNA: TGTGCCAGCAGCTTGGCACTAGAGAGGTTGAATGAGCAGTTCTTC.